This T cell receptor (beta chain) was identified during a study of identical twins. General observations from the study: Insertions were reduced in abundant cord blood beta clonotypes but not in memory repertoires. Excess low generation probability was seen in twin-shared out-of-frame alpha sequences. Weaker excess twin sharing was observed in beta out-of-frame sequences.

A word on this clonotype: What it recognizes is unknown.

TCRdb reprocessed the 5' RACE reads via MiXCR and lists one record per CDR3 protein. Among some 1,700,000 distinct CDR3 sequences, around 33% were seen once, and the ten largest hold approximately 0.29%. The V gene's germline CDR1 is DFQATT and CDR2 SNEGSKA (reference sequence). The CDR3 has 14 residues. V lost 4 bases, J lost 4 bases, and 5 bases stayed unmatched. This TCR was sampled from a newborn girl in good health. The specimen was cord blood. J is TRBJ2-1 and V is TRBV20-1, with TRBD2 identical over 9 bases. The CDR3 DNA is TGCAGTGCTACCCCTAGCGGGAAATACAATGAGCAGTTCTTC. Its protein is CSATPSGKYNEQFF.